The 26 T cell receptor beta chains below were found in one sample sequenced in a study of blood T cell repertoires in COVID-19 (dated by TCRdb to 2020 to 2021). Library creation used the immunoSEQ multiplex PCR assay. As stored in TCRdb, this immuneACCESS dataset retains in-frame rearrangements with V and J assigned. A fraction of the clones does not appear; measured against another copy, unresolved V genes explain less than half of the discrepancy, and the remainder lacks a known reason. Here the sample has more than 250,000 clones; nearly 90% occur a single time. 1.7% of the sample lies in the top ten. Sequenced input: PBMCs or T cells enriched from blood (not recorded which). All receptors derive from a young woman with acute COVID-19.

The J gene is TRBJ2-3, the V gene TRBV27; weak D call: TRBD1 (6 bases). The V end lost 7 bases, the J end lost 1 base, and 12 bases lay between the germline ends. CDR1 and CDR2 from the germline V gene are MNHEY and SMNVEV (reference sequence). CDR3 length: 14 amino acids. The CDR3 spells CASTPQGRTDTQYF. The CDR3 region has the DNA TGTGCCAGCACGCCACAGGGTCGCACAGATACGCAGTATTTT.

The chain joins TRBV6-6 to TRBJ2-1; 10 bases agree with TRBD1. Losses at the gene ends were 5 bases for V and 4 bases for J; bases not matched to a gene: 5. The germline CDR1 and CDR2 sequences are MNHNY and SVGAGI (reference sequence). This CDR3 has 15 amino acids. The DNA of the CDR3 is TGTGCCAGCAGTCCCGGACAGGGGGTATACAATGAGCAGTTCTTC. Translation: CASSPGQGVYNEQFF.

This chain joins TRBV9 and TRBJ2-3; D possibly corresponds to TRBD1 (5 bases). The germline V gene encodes CDR1 SGDLS and CDR2 YYNGEE. The CDR3 contains 14 residues. V was clipped by 0 bases and J by 5 bases, with 10 bases between them. CDR3: CASSVGQGRDTQYF. CDR3 DNA: TGTGCCAGCAGCGTAGGGCAGGGAAGAGATACGCAGTATTTT.

V gene TRBV30 combines with J gene TRBJ2-7, with 7 bases matching TRBD1. CDR1 and CDR2 (germline): GTSNPN, SVGIG (reference sequence). The junction had 4 bases not matched to a gene; V was cut back by 1 base and J by 4 bases. CDR3 length: 13 residues. CDR3 sequence reads: CAWSAGTVYEQYF. CDR3 bases: TGTGCCTGGAGTGCAGGGACAGTTTACGAGCAGTACTTC.

The chain uses TRBV7-8 and TRBJ1-2, with D unclear. V lost 1 base and J lost 4, with 16 bases in between. The CDR3 loop spans 16 amino acids. Per germline, CDR1 SGHVS and CDR2 FQNEAQ. In DNA form, the CDR3 reads TGTGCCAGCAGCTTAGGAACTCTGACTCCTGTCTATGGCTACACCTTC. Encoded protein: CASSLGTLTPVYGYTF.

This sequence joins TRBV5-4 and TRBJ2-1; 11 bases match TRBD2. This CDR3 contains 15 residues. Germline trimming cut 2 bases from V and 5 bases from J; bases unmatched to any gene: 3. The germline CDR1 and CDR2 sequences are SGHNT and YYREEE (reference sequence). CDR3 coding DNA: TGTGCCAGCAGCTTTAGCGGGAGGGCCGACAATGAGCAGTTCTTC. This codes for CASSFSGRADNEQFF. Looking up the rest from reference TRBV5-4 and TRBJ2-1 gives the full variable domain: ETGVTQSPTHLIKTRGQQVTLRCSSQSGHNTVSWYQQALGQGPQFIFQYYREEENGRGNFPPRFSGLQFPNYSSELNVNALELDDSALYLCASSFSGRADNEQFFGPGTRLTVL.

V and J are TRBV18 and TRBJ2-5; D might be TRBD1 (5 bases). Germline V gene lookup returns CDR1 KGHSH and CDR2 LQKENI. CDR3 length: 13 residues. Between the trimmed V and J ends, which lost 2 bases and 5 bases, there was a span of 9 bases. This CDR3 reads CASSPSGIETQYF. The CDR3 DNA follows: TGTGCCAGCTCACCATCAGGGATCGAGACCCAGTACTTC.

V is TRBV18 and J is TRBJ1-1, with D unclear. The germline V gene encodes CDR1 KGHSH and CDR2 LQKENI. Trimming shortened V by 4 bases and J by 1 base, and 10 bases separated the two germline ends. This CDR3 contains 14 residues. CDR3: CASSRSQANTEAFF. In nucleotides, the CDR3 is TGTGCCAGCTCACGAAGCCAGGCGAACACTGAAGCTTTCTTT.

The chain is built from TRBV5-1 and TRBJ2-7; tentatively, D is TRBD1 (6 bases). Germline V gene lookup returns CDR1 SGHRS and CDR2 YFSETQ. The CDR3 is made up of 14 amino acids. V gave up 4 bases and J gave up 3 bases, with 14 bases separating them. CDR3 loop: CASSGGHINYEQYF. CDR3 DNA: TGCGCCAGCAGCGGGGGACACATTAACTACGAGCAGTACTTC.

The J gene is TRBJ2-7, the V gene TRBV7-9; TRBD1 aligns across 9 bases. This CDR3 spans 12 amino acids. Germline CDR1 is SEHNR and CDR2 is FQNEAQ (reference sequence). V lost 4 bases, J lost 11 bases, and 6 bases stayed unmatched. The CDR3 region is CASSSGQGEEYF. DNA for the CDR3: TGTGCCAGCAGCTCGGGACAGGGTGAGGAGTACTTC.

The chain links TRBV27 to TRBJ2-1, with D perhaps TRBD2 (6 bases). The germline V and J ends were trimmed by 6 bases and 2 bases, with 11 bases remaining between them. CDR1 and CDR2 from the germline V gene are MNHEY and SMNVEV (reference sequence). This CDR3 contains 14 residues. The CDR3 loop is CASRDGSAYNEQFF. The DNA of the CDR3 is TGTGCCAGCAGAGACGGGAGCGCCTACAATGAGCAGTTCTTC.

J is TRBJ2-2 and V is TRBV4-1; TRBD2 aligns across 8 bases. V was clipped by 3 bases and J by 5 bases; unmatched bases: 11. This CDR3 has 17 residues. Germline V lookup: CDR1 MGHRA, CDR2 YSYEKL. The CDR3 nucleotides read TGCGCCAGCAGCCAGTCGTTGAGCGGGAGACGTACCGGGGAGCTGTTTTTT. It is translated as CASSQSLSGRRTGELFF.

The rearrangement joins TRBV19 to TRBJ2-2, with 7 bases fitting TRBD1. After removal of 6 bases from V and 2 bases from J, the junction contained 9 bases not matched to a gene. Germline V lookup: CDR1 LNHDA, CDR2 SQIVND (reference sequence). The CDR3 consists of 16 residues. CDR3 protein: CASRQSGTANTGELFF. DNA for the CDR3: TGTGCCAGTAGACAATCCGGGACAGCAAACACCGGGGAGCTGTTTTTT.

The CDR3 DNA reads TGTGCCAGCAGCTTAGGGTACAGGGGGCTTCAGTTCTTC. The encoded protein is CASSLGYRGLQFF. The V gene is TRBV11-3, the J gene TRBJ2-1; 9 bases match TRBD1. Germline assignment: CDR1 SGHNT and CDR2 YENEEA. Trimming at V came to 1 base and at J to 13 bases, leaving 5 bases not matched to a gene. The CDR3 spans 13 residues. Using reference TRBV11-3 and TRBJ2-1 for the parts outside the CDR3, the full variable domain is EAGVVQSPRYKIIEKKQPVAFWCNPISGHNTLYWYLQNLGQGPELLIRYENEEAVDDSQLPKDRFSAERLKGVDSTLKIQPAELGDSAVYLCASSLGYRGLQFFGPGTRLTVL.

This sequence joins TRBV27 and TRBJ2-2; TRBD1 agrees at 8 bases. With 8 bases clipped from V and 6 bases from J, the junction kept 11 bases outside the gene matches. Germline assignment: CDR1 MNHEY and CDR2 SMNVEV (reference sequence). This CDR3 has 15 residues. CDR3 bases: TGTGCCAGCTGGACGCAGGGGGCAAAGGCCGGGGAGCTGTTTTTT. Protein product: CASWTQGAKAGELFF.

The chain employs TRBV15 and TRBJ2-2; 11 bases align to TRBD2. V trimming: 0 bases; J trimming: 4 bases; junction bases outside the gene matches: 13. There are 20 residues in the CDR3. CDR1 and CDR2 from the germline V gene are LNHNV and YYDKDF (reference sequence). The CDR3 reads CATSRDTASGRPWLTGELFF. The DNA for the CDR3 is TGTGCCACCAGCAGAGATACAGCTAGCGGGAGGCCATGGCTCACCGGGGAGCTGTTTTTT. Full variable domain (rest looked up from reference TRBV15 and TRBJ2-2): DAMVIQNPRYQVTQFGKPVTLSCSQTLNHNVMYWYQQKSSQAPKLLFHYYDKDFNNEADTPDNFQSRRPNTSFCFLDIRSPGLGDTAMYLCATSRDTASGRPWLTGELFFGEGSRLTVL.

This sequence joins TRBV10-3 and TRBJ2-3; TRBD1 agrees at 7 bases. CDR3 length: 14 residues. Germline V gene lookup returns CDR1 ENHRY and CDR2 SYGVKD. The trim removed 4 bases at V and 2 bases at J, leaving 3 bases unmatched. CDR3 nucleotide sequence: TGTGCCATCAGTGTGGGACAGTCCACAGATACGCAGTATTTT. As protein: CAISVGQSTDTQYF.

The chain joins TRBV30 to TRBJ2-1, with 11 positions matching TRBD2. V lost 0 bases, J lost 8 bases, and 12 bases stayed unmatched. The CDR3 has 17 residues. Per the germline V gene, CDR1 is GTSNPN and CDR2 is SVGIG (reference sequence). The CDR3 DNA follows: TGTGCCTGGAGTGTACTTGTAGCGGGAGGGCCACAGGATGAGCAGTTCTTC. This codes for CAWSVLVAGGPQDEQFF. Variable domain in full (rest from reference TRBV30 and TRBJ2-1): SQTIHQWPATLVQPVGSPLSLECTVEGTSNPNLYWYRQAAGRGLQLLFYSVGIGQISSEVPQNLSASRPQDRQFILSSKKLLLSDSGFYLCAWSVLVAGGPQDEQFFGPGTRLTVL.

The chain is built from TRBV7-9 and TRBJ1-1; D is uncertain. The CDR3 loop spans 14 amino acids. Germline CDR1 reads SEHNR; CDR2 reads FQNEAQ (reference sequence). V was shortened by 3 bases and J by 1 base, with 9 bases between the two germline ends. This CDR3 reads CASSFIERNTEAFF. CDR3 nucleotides: TGTGCCAGCAGCTTCATTGAGCGGAACACTGAAGCTTTCTTT.

CDR3 region: CASSEGGGKPQHF. The CDR3 DNA reads as TGCGCCAGCAGTGAGGGTGGGGGCAAGCCCCAGCATTTT. J is TRBJ1-5 and V is TRBV10-1; D perhaps matches TRBD1 (6 bases). V lost 2 bases and J 8 bases, leaving 10 bases between the germline ends. CDR1 and CDR2 (germline): WNHNN, SYGVQD (reference sequence). The CDR3 covers 13 residues.

The chain joins TRBV10-3 to TRBJ2-1, with D perhaps TRBD1 (5 bases). The germline gives CDR1 ENHRY, CDR2 SYGVKD. There are 14 residues in the CDR3. Trimming removed 2 bases from V and 7 bases from J, with 12 bases in between. CDR3 sequence (DNA): TGTGCCATCAGTGAGGGCAGGGCAGGTAATGAGCAGTTCTTC. Translated: CAISEGRAGNEQFF.

This chain links TRBV30 with TRBJ2-7; TRBD1 might be the D (6 bases). V was trimmed by 4 bases and J by 0 bases, leaving 10 bases between them. There are 13 residues in the CDR3. Germline assignment: CDR1 GTSNPN and CDR2 SVGIG (reference sequence). CDR3 bases: TGTGCCTGGACCAAAGGGGGCTCCTACGAGCAGTACTTC. Translated: CAWTKGGSYEQYF.

CDR3 nucleotide sequence: TGTGCCAGTAGTATAGGTCCCGCTTGGACAGGGCCGGGGTATGGCTACACCTTC. This codes for CASSIGPAWTGPGYGYTF. This chain links TRBV19 with TRBJ1-2, with 8 positions matching TRBD1. CDR1 is LNHDA, CDR2 SQIVND, per germline (reference sequence). The V and J ends lost 1 base and 5 bases, in that order; junction bases with no gene match: 15. This CDR3 region has 18 residues. Combining the CDR3 with reference TRBV19 and TRBJ1-2 gives the whole variable domain DGGITQSPKYLFRKEGQNVTLSCEQNLNHDAMYWYRQDPGQGLRLIYYSQIVNDFQKGDIAEGYSVSREKKESFPLTVTSAQKNPTAFYLCASSIGPAWTGPGYGYTFGSGTRLTVV.

The chain links TRBV4-1 to TRBJ2-5; D is unresolved. The CDR3 consists of 13 residues. Germline V lookup: CDR1 MGHRA, CDR2 YSYEKL. V lost 0 bases and J lost 3, with 5 bases in between. The CDR3 bases are TGCGCCAGCAGCCAAGATCTAGAAGAGACCCAGTACTTC. It encodes CASSQDLEETQYF.

Remarks on this clone: The same CDR3 also results from other DNA sequences found in this sample. This chain joins TRBV20-1 and TRBJ2-7; no reliable D call. Trimming removed 0 bases at V and 4 bases at J, with 4 bases between. In germline, CDR1 is DFQATT, CDR2 SNEGSKA (reference sequence). The CDR3 consists of 11 residues. For the CDR3, the DNA is TGCAGTGCTAGAGAGTCTTACGAGCAGTACTTC. This encodes CSARESYEQYF.

V and J are TRBV6-1 and TRBJ2-2; 8 positions match TRBD1. V dropped 2 bases and J dropped 8; count of bases not matched to a gene: 7. CDR1 is MNHNS and CDR2 is SASEGT in the germline V gene. This CDR3 spans 15 amino acids. CDR3 in DNA: TGTGCCAGCAGTGAATACGGACAGGGACTTGGGGAGCTGTTTTTT. This gives the protein CASSEYGQGLGELFF.